The T cell receptor beta chain under discussion was sequenced for a study of blood T cell repertoires in COVID-19. The V and J ends lost 7 bases and 1 base respectively, with 14 bases between them. This CDR3 has 16 amino acids. CDR1 and CDR2 (germline): SNHLY, FYNNEI. Seattle patient enrollment occurred during active infection, with longitudinal follow-up thereafter. Assay: immunoSEQ multiplex PCR; the TCRdb copy retains only in-frame clones and omits some. The sample records tens of thousands of clones, about two thirds being singletons. The chain combines TRBV2 with TRBJ2-6; weak D call: TRBD2 (6 bases). Sequencing was done on a sample of peripheral blood. The clonotype originates from a man aged 70 or older with COVID-19, enrolled during active disease. The CDR3 spells CASTTQRVSGANVLTF. CDR3 sequence (DNA): TGTGCCAGCACTACTCAGCGGGTTTCTGGGGCCAACGTCCTGACTTTC.